The T cell receptor beta chain described here comes from a study of molecular identifiers for immune sequencing clone quantification. The overall study: Replicate experiments took RNA from 20,000 or 100,000 naive CD8 cells, divided it five ways and sequenced four.

This CDR3 is built from 13 residues. The germline gives CDR1 MGHRA, CDR2 YSYEKL. Trimming stripped 1 base from V and 2 bases from J, with 5 bases between. Previously reported methods and listed TCR primers produced the bulk TCR libraries. Each CDR3 protein is one row after TCRdb ran MiXCR on the PCR reads. The profile covers hundreds of thousands of distinct CDR3 sequences, with about 25% appearing a single time and about 0.8% taken by the ten largest. In the sort, naive CD8 T cells were defined as CD8+CD4-CCR7+CD45RA+. The study's findings and limits: Over 97% of CMV-specific effector molecules, but under 1% of naive ones, were in clones above 20 copies.

To note about this clonotype: Antigen unknown.

This sequence joins TRBV4-1 and TRBJ2-5; D is uncertain. The TCR originated in a human donor in good health. Some libraries in this study had Jurkat cell RNA spiked in. Sample: naive CD8+ T cells from blood, with Jurkat cell RNA spiked in. The sample's subset: FACS-sorted CD8+CD4-CCR7+CD45RA+ naive T cells. For the CDR3, the DNA is TGCGCCAGCAGCCAAGTAGGGCAAGAGACCCAGTACTTC. This sequence encodes CASSQVGQETQYF.